A single sample is the source of the 30 T cell receptor beta chains below, sequenced in a study of long-term antiretroviral therapy in people with HIV (dated by TCRdb to about 2022). The immunoSEQ hsTCRB v3.0 assay was used at survey level resolution to sequence the TRB variable region. TCRdb retrieved this table from immuneACCESS and kept in-frame rearrangements only. Not all clones are present; in checked studies, unresolved V genes account for under half, and no reason is known for the remainder. This sample lists 17,000 or so clones; around 84% were detected once. The ten largest clones capture 4.5% of the sample. Sample: unsorted PBMCs, taken 0.1 years before starting antiretroviral therapy. The receptor set was obtained from a man between 18 and 29 years old with HIV.

A single count supports this clone. This rearrangement joins TRBV6-5 to TRBJ2-3; D is uncertain. V lost 2 bases, J lost 6 bases, and 12 bases lay in between. CDR1 and CDR2 from the germline V gene are MNHEY and SVGAGI. The CDR3 has 14 amino acids. This CDR3 is CASSYPTAGDTQYF. CDR3 DNA sequence: TGTGCCAGCAGTTACCCAACGGCCGGGGATACGCAGTATTTT.

This clone occurred once. J is TRBJ1-3 and V is TRBV5-1; no definite D call. V was clipped by 0 bases and J by 0 bases, with 7 bases between them. The V gene's germline CDR1 is SGHRS and CDR2 YFSETQ. There are 15 residues in the CDR3. The CDR3 loop reads CASSLEGSSGNTIYF. CDR3 nucleotides: TGCGCCAGCAGCTTGGAGGGAAGCTCTGGAAACACCATATATTTT.

The CDR3: CASSDPGTGVTEAFF. The CDR3 DNA reads TGTGCCAGCAGTGACCCAGGGACGGGCGTCACTGAAGCTTTCTTT. The chain has TRBV6-1 and TRBJ1-1; TRBD1 is a possible D gene (5 bases). Germline assignment: CDR1 MNHNS and CDR2 SASEGT. The V and J ends lost 3 bases and 4 bases respectively, with 15 bases between them. The CDR3 runs to 15 residues.

The chain has TRBV11-2 and TRBJ2-7; D is undetermined. CDR1 is SGHAT, CDR2 FQNNGV, per germline. V was pared by 5 bases and J by 2 bases, with 4 bases between. This CDR3 is built from 11 residues. In nucleotides, the CDR3 is TGTGCCAGCAGCGTAGCCTACGAGCAGTACTTC. Protein product: CASSVAYEQYF. Full variable domain (outside the CDR3, taken from reference TRBV11-2 and TRBJ2-7): EAGVAQSPRYKIIEKRQSVAFWCNPISGHATLYWYQQILGQGPKLLIQFQNNGVVDDSQLPKDRFSAERLKGVDSTLKIQPAKLEDSAVYLCASSVAYEQYFGPGTRLTVT.

The chain joins TRBV6-6 to TRBJ1-5; 11 nucleotides line up with TRBD1. The CDR3 loop spans 16 amino acids. The V gene end was trimmed by 8 bases and the J gene end by 3 bases; junction bases not matched to a gene: 9. Germline loops: CDR1 MNHNY, CDR2 SVGAGI (reference sequence). The chain's CDR3 is CASSYGDRGYNQPQHF. DNA for the CDR3: TGTGCCAGCTCCTACGGGGACAGGGGGTACAATCAGCCCCAGCATTTT.

The genes are TRBV6-1 and TRBJ2-1; 7 nucleotides agree with TRBD1. J gave up 5 bases and V 2 bases, and 3 bases lay outside the gene matches. The CDR3 loop spans 14 amino acids. Germline CDR1 reads MNHNS; CDR2 reads SASEGT. The CDR3 here is CASSEQGVHNEQFF. The CDR3 DNA is TGTGCCAGCAGTGAACAGGGGGTCCACAATGAGCAGTTCTTC.

In DNA, the CDR3 is TGTGCCAGCAGTTTAACTACCGGGGCCGGGGAGCTGTTTTTT. This codes for CASSLTTGAGELFF. The genes are TRBV6-5 and TRBJ2-2, with D possibly TRBD2 on 5 matching bases. V lost 4 bases, J lost 6 bases, and 12 bases lay in between. This CDR3 is 14 amino acids long. Germline V gives CDR1 MNHEY, CDR2 SVGAGI.

The chain uses TRBV15 and TRBJ1-1; maybe TRBD1 (5 bases). CDR1 and CDR2 from the germline V gene are LNHNV and YYDKDF (reference sequence). There are 12 residues in the CDR3. The V end was cut by 8 bases, the J end by 1 base, with 8 bases between. As DNA, the CDR3 is TGTGCCACCGGGGGGAGGAACACTGAAGCTTTCTTT. This encodes CATGGRNTEAFF. Together with reference TRBV15 and TRBJ1-1, the CDR3 gives the full variable domain: DAMVIQNPRYQVTQFGKPVTLSCSQTLNHNVMYWYQQKSSQAPKLLFHYYDKDFNNEADTPDNFQSRRPNTSFCFLDIRSPGLGDTAMYLCATGGRNTEAFFGQGTRLTVV.

The rearrangement links TRBV7-6 to TRBJ2-1; 14 nucleotides line up with TRBD2. The CDR3 consists of 17 residues. CDR1 and CDR2 (germline): SGHVS, FNYEAQ. J gave up 2 bases and V 8 bases, and 8 bases lay outside the gene matches. CDR3 sequence reads: CASGLAGGSNPYNEQFF. The DNA for the CDR3 is TGTGCCAGCGGACTAGCGGGAGGCAGTAATCCCTACAATGAGCAGTTCTTC.

The V gene is TRBV27, the J gene TRBJ2-7; no definite D call. The CDR3 extends over 13 amino acids. In germline, CDR1 is MNHEY, CDR2 SMNVEV (reference sequence). V was trimmed by 5 bases and J by 4 bases, leaving 12 bases between them. DNA for the CDR3: TGTGCCAGCAGTCCTGCGAGTCGGTACGAGCAGTACTTC. It specifies CASSPASRYEQYF.

The chain has TRBV20-1 and TRBJ2-7; weak D call: TRBD1 (6 bases). Trimming left V 8 bases short and J 6 bases short, with 14 bases between. Germline V gene lookup returns CDR1 DFQATT and CDR2 SNEGSKA (reference sequence). The CDR3 has 11 amino acids. CDR3 in amino acids: CSPTQGSEQYF. The CDR3 region has the DNA TGCAGTCCTACCCAGGGGTCCGAGCAGTACTTC.

The sample holds one count of this clone. The chain couples TRBV18 to TRBJ1-2; D may be TRBD1 (5 bases). Germline CDR1 and CDR2: KGHSH and LQKENI. Trimming removed 3 bases at V and 2 bases at J, with 13 bases between. There are 15 residues in the CDR3. The CDR3 DNA reads TGTGCCAGCTCACCGAGGGACGCGTCGAACTATGGCTACACCTTC. Its translation: CASSPRDASNYGYTF.

The chain uses TRBV27 and TRBJ2-5; D is perhaps TRBD1 or TRBD2 (6 bases each). This CDR3 region has 13 residues. V was cut by 6 bases and J by 3 bases, with 11 bases left in between. Germline V gene lookup returns CDR1 MNHEY and CDR2 SMNVEV (reference sequence). Here the CDR3 reads CASRRRGEETQYF. The CDR3, as DNA: TGTGCCAGCAGGAGGAGGGGGGAAGAGACCCAGTACTTC.

J is TRBJ2-7 and V is TRBV23-1; D perhaps matches TRBD2 (6 bases). TRBV23-1 is treated as an ORF (open reading frame) with a function not yet certain. CDR3 length equals 15 residues. Between the trimmed V and J ends, which lost 6 bases and 2 bases, there was a span of 17 bases. CDR3 sequence reads: CASSRGYDGTYEQYF. DNA of the CDR3: TGCGCCAGCAGCCGGGGGTATGACGGAACCTACGAGCAGTACTTC.

This clone is classed as medium-sized. The J gene is TRBJ2-2, the V gene TRBV7-9; 11 bases are shared with TRBD2. Trimming removed 5 bases from V and 1 base from J; junction bases left unmatched: 6. CDR3 length: 17 residues. Germline loops: CDR1 SEHNR, CDR2 FQNEAQ (reference sequence). The CDR3, as DNA: TGTGCCAGCAGCGCAAGACTAGCGGGGTGGAACACCGGGGAGCTGTTTTTT. It codes for CASSARLAGWNTGELFF.

This chain links TRBV5-5 with TRBJ2-1; 9 bases map to TRBD2. The CDR3 extends over 15 amino acids. V lost 2 bases and J lost 1; bases outside the gene matches: 1. Per germline, CDR1 SGHKS and CDR2 YYEKEE (reference sequence). The CDR3: CASSFSGSSYNEQFF. The CDR3 region has the DNA TGTGCCAGCAGCTTTAGCGGGAGTTCCTACAATGAGCAGTTCTTC.

The chain combines TRBV4-1 with TRBJ1-2, with 8 positions matching TRBD1. Germline V lookup: CDR1 MGHRA, CDR2 YSYEKL. This CDR3 contains 13 residues. V shed 7 bases and J 6 bases; nucleotides not matched to a gene: 7. CDR3 region: CASKKTGVDGYTF. In DNA, the CDR3 is TGCGCCAGCAAAAAGACAGGGGTCGATGGCTACACCTTC.

The rearrangement links TRBV13 to TRBJ2-7; D is uncertain. This CDR3 is built from 12 residues. The V gene's germline CDR1 is PRHDT and CDR2 FYEKMQ (reference sequence). V lost 4 bases, J lost 6 bases, and 10 bases lay in between. The CDR3 loop is CASSSFPFEQYF. Written as DNA, the CDR3 is TGTGCCAGCAGCTCATTCCCCTTCGAGCAGTACTTC.

V and J are TRBV10-3 and TRBJ2-1; tentative D call: TRBD2 (7 bases). Germline-derived CDR1 and CDR2 are ENHRY and SYGVKD. This CDR3 is built from 13 residues. The germline V and J ends were trimmed by 6 bases and 9 bases, with 15 bases remaining between them. The CDR3 region has the DNA TGTGCCATCAGCGGACAGCGGGGTTCTGAGCAGTTCTTC. This sequence encodes CAISGQRGSEQFF.

This chain uses TRBV19 with TRBJ2-6; 11 bases match TRBD2. The J segment lost 0 bases and the V segment lost 1 base, leaving 5 bases of the junction unmatched. CDR3 length: 19 residues. Germline lookup yields CDR1 LNHDA and CDR2 SQIVND (reference sequence). The CDR3: CASSIVIAGGLSGANVLTF. CDR3 DNA: TGTGCCAGTAGTATAGTAATAGCGGGAGGGCTCTCTGGGGCCAACGTCCTGACTTTC.

This clone is labeled as medium-sized. CDR3 bases: TGTGCCAGCAGCTTAGATCTGGGCGTCACTGAAGCTTTCTTT. Its protein is CASSLDLGVTEAFF. The V call is TRBV11-2, the J call TRBJ1-1; D remains unclear. Germline values: CDR1 SGHAT, CDR2 FQNNGV. The V gene lost 0 bases and the J gene lost 4 bases, with 9 bases spanning the gap. The CDR3 runs 14 residues.

This chain connects TRBV14 to TRBJ2-1; D is unclear. V shed 3 bases and J shed 6 bases, with 6 bases lying between them. The CDR3 has 12 amino acids. From germline, CDR1 is SGHDN and CDR2 FVKESK. This CDR3 is CASSQTRNEQFF. CDR3 sequence (DNA): TGTGCCAGCAGCCAGACCCGCAATGAGCAGTTCTTC.

This clone came up once. J is TRBJ2-2 and V is TRBV4-1; TRBD2 is a possible D gene (6 bases). The CDR3 contains 14 residues. V lost 2 bases and J lost 6, with 10 bases in between. The germline V gene encodes CDR1 MGHRA and CDR2 YSYEKL. The CDR3 reads CASSQRTSSGELFF. CDR3 DNA: TGCGCCAGCAGCCAAAGAACTAGCTCCGGGGAGCTGTTTTTT.

The chain is built from TRBV18 and TRBJ2-3; TRBD1 matches at 8 bases. Germline V gives CDR1 KGHSH, CDR2 LQKENI. V lost 1 base to trimming and J lost 2 bases; unmatched junction nucleotides: 5. This CDR3 is built from 16 residues. The CDR3 reads CASSPQGQVLTDTQYF. As DNA, the CDR3 is TGTGCCAGCTCACCACAGGGACAGGTACTCACAGATACGCAGTATTTT.

This clone has just a few counts. This chain links TRBV27 with TRBJ1-5; no clear D gene. This CDR3 is built from 11 residues. Per germline, CDR1 MNHEY and CDR2 SMNVEV (reference sequence). V gave up 4 bases and J gave up 9 bases, with 7 bases separating them. CDR3 sequence: CASSSRMPQHF. The CDR3 DNA follows: TGTGCCAGCAGTTCCCGGATGCCCCAGCATTTT.

The chain couples TRBV7-9 to TRBJ1-2, with 7 bases that match TRBD1. The CDR3 is 14 residues long. Germline V gene lookup returns CDR1 SEHNR and CDR2 FQNEAQ (reference sequence). J was trimmed by 8 bases and V by 5 bases; bases with no gene match: 11. This CDR3 is CASSPHEGAGGYTF. In DNA form, the CDR3 reads TGTGCCAGCAGCCCACATGAGGGGGCAGGGGGCTACACCTTC.

This clone ranks as medium-sized. The rearrangement links TRBV9 to TRBJ2-1, with 7 positions matching TRBD2. Trimming took 2 bases from V and 8 from J; bases not matched to a gene: 10. In germline, CDR1 is SGDLS, CDR2 YYNGEE. CDR3 length: 15 amino acids. The CDR3 DNA is TGTGCCAGCAGCGTCGAGTGGACTAGTCGGGATGAGCAGTTCTTC. Residues: CASSVEWTSRDEQFF. The full variable domain, completed using reference TRBV9 and TRBJ2-1, is DSGVTQTPKHLITATGQRVTLRCSPRSGDLSVYWYQQSLDQGLQFLIQYYNGEERAKGNILERFSAQQFPDLHSELNLSSLELGDSALYFCASSVEWTSRDEQFFGPGTRLTVL.

V gene TRBV7-3 combines with J gene TRBJ2-3; D perhaps matches TRBD1 (5 bases). This CDR3 has 14 residues. Looked up from germline, CDR1 is SGHTA and CDR2 is FQGTGA. The V end was cut by 1 base, the J end by 6 bases, with 11 bases between. The CDR3 coding sequence is TGTGCCAGCAGCTTAAAGGGGCTTGGGGATACGCAGTATTTT. It specifies CASSLKGLGDTQYF.

V and J are TRBV6-1 and TRBJ2-7, with D perhaps TRBD2 (6 bases). Germline V gene data show CDR1 as MNHNS and CDR2 as SASEGT. Trimming cost V 7 bases and J 4 bases, with 14 bases left between them. The CDR3 extends over 13 amino acids. The CDR3 bases are TGTGCCAGCACCCCGGAGGGGTGGTACGAGCAGTACTTC. Protein sequence: CASTPEGWYEQYF.

The chain has TRBV19 and TRBJ2-5; unclear D gene. V lost 3 bases and J 5 bases, leaving 13 bases between the germline ends. The CDR3 runs to 14 residues. Looked up from germline, CDR1 is LNHDA and CDR2 is SQIVND (reference sequence). This CDR3 reads CASSIGLDEETQYF. CDR3 nucleotides: TGTGCCAGTAGTATTGGGCTCGATGAGGAGACCCAGTACTTC. Variable domain in full (rest from reference TRBV19 and TRBJ2-5): DGGITQSPKYLFRKEGQNVTLSCEQNLNHDAMYWYRQDPGQGLRLIYYSQIVNDFQKGDIAEGYSVSREKKESFPLTVTSAQKNPTAFYLCASSIGLDEETQYFGPGTRLLVL.